The rows below give T cell receptor beta chains drawn from one sample of a study of cytomegalovirus exposure and HLA in healthy donors. TCRdb's table, derived via immunoSEQ multiplex PCR, lists solely in-frame clones and lacks some. This sample has 150,000 to 160,000 clones; over 70% occur once, and the top ten carry 2.1%. Material for sequencing was PBMCs. These receptors all come from a man in his thirties or forties in good health and CMV-seronegative. The CDR3 runs from the conserved cysteine through the conserved F or W. Part of the rows lack a size; the others show once, few, many or a class for expanded clones.

TRBV7-9,TRBJ2-2,few,CASSLIRERVGELFF
TRBV29-1,TRBJ1-2,NA,CSSWTGDYGYTF
TRBV11-2,TRBJ1-2,NA,CASSRDSRYGYTF
TRBV18,TRBJ2-2,NA,CASSRTANTGELFF
TRBV27,TRBJ2-7,few,CASRIAGGGEQYF
TRBV7-6,TRBJ2-7,NA,CASSLGTVSSYEQYF
TRBV6-4,TRBJ2-7,NA,CASSASQGPYEQYF
TRBV29-1,TRBJ2-1,NA,CSVDPSGRNEQFF
TRBV5-4,TRBJ1-1,NA,CASSRGGQGNTEAFF
TRBV19,TRBJ1-1,NA,CASSISQGVNTEAFF
TRBV7-3,TRBJ2-1,NA,CASSSSPGNEQFF
TRBV6-6,TRBJ1-5,NA,CASSHGGTDSNQPQNF
TRBV2,TRBJ1-4,NA,CASNLQATNEKLFF
TRBV5-6,TRBJ1-6,NA,CASKGSHNSPLNF
TRBV6-1,TRBJ2-7,NA,CASTGPGQGYSEQYF
TRBV27,TRBJ1-2,NA,CASSLRGQGSRSNYGYTF
TRBV6-5,TRBJ1-4,once,CASSYGPGGGDEKLFF
TRBV5-1,TRBJ1-1,NA,CASSGAGGENTEAFF
TRBV28,TRBJ2-7,NA,CASRRGSVEQYF
TRBV28,TRBJ2-7,once,CASSFKGALGQYF
TRBV5-1,TRBJ1-1,NA,CASSLAGVTEAFF
TRBV28,TRBJ1-2,NA,CASLKRGGSGNGYTF
TRBV28,TRBJ1-2,NA,CASRTVDEINYGYTF
TRBV6-1,TRBJ1-4,NA,CASSEVYRRTNEKLFF
TRBV7-8,TRBJ1-5,NA,CASSPRGRNSNQPQHF
TRBV5-1,TRBJ2-7,NA,CASSLGQAGPEQYF
TRBV6-1,TRBJ1-5,NA,CASSEAAGSNQPQHF
TRBV28,TRBJ1-6,once,CASSQGTGGNSPLHF
TRBV14,TRBJ2-7,NA,CASRRTGQRPYEQYF
TRBV6-1,TRBJ2-3,once,CASTRDSNTDTQYF
TRBV7-9,TRBJ1-6,NA,CSSSVQVSGSYNSPLHF
TRBV5-5,TRBJ2-5,once,CASSPGTSGGSGVETQYF
TRBV18,NA,once,CASSLRQGSYEQYF
TRBV27,TRBJ2-7,NA,CASSFQGTAYEQYF
TRBV19,TRBJ1-5,NA,CASSGGGRGAQPQHF
TRBV4-3,TRBJ1-2,NA,CASSQDRDTAYGYTF
TRBV28,TRBJ1-1,NA,CASSPGSNTEAFF
TRBV6-1,TRBJ1-5,few,CASTLSSGGNQPQHF
TRBV6-6,TRBJ1-4,NA,CASRLDRGNEKLFF
TRBV11-2,TRBJ1-2,NA,CASSYTRGQGNGYTF
TRBV30,TRBJ1-1,NA,CAWRTGGVYTEAFF
TRBV19,TRBJ2-5,NA,CASSIGPNRGETQYF
TRBV2,TRBJ2-3,NA,CARAAGKGDTQYF
TRBV5-1,TRBJ2-1,once,CASSVGTSGGASNEQFF
TRBV7-9,TRBJ2-1,NA,CASTPGGHEQFF
TRBV15,TRBJ1-5,NA,CATSRIQSNQPQHF
TRBV19,TRBJ2-1,NA,CASRRAGFYNEQFF
TRBV5-1,TRBJ2-5,NA,CASTLQAGGQETQYF
TRBV28,TRBJ2-1,NA,CASSYSSGGNEQFF
TRBV9,TRBJ1-3,few,CASSVFDTASGNTIYF
TRBV7-2,TRBJ1-6,NA,CASSLIGTGGGLVSPLHF
TRBV29-1,TRBJ2-5,NA,CSVVGGRRETQYF
TRBV6-4,TRBJ2-3,NA,CASSETGGLTDTQYF